The text below deals with one T cell receptor beta chain. What it recognizes is unknown. 13 Jbeta primers and 60 Vbeta primers were used for the PCR. TCRdb keeps only in-frame clones here, not all; method: immunoSEQ multiplex PCR. The specimen's table records 70,000 to 85,000 clones. These data come from a study of cytomegalovirus exposure and HLA in healthy donors. Study results and caveats: The authors later linked a missense DCLRE1C variant to TCR beta V- and J-gene trimming.

Sequencing was carried out using PBMCs. The clonotype comes from a female donor in good health and CMV-seropositive.

CDR3 in amino acids: CASSLTGPAGGYTF. The CDR3 coding sequence is TGTGCCAGCAGCTTAACCGGTCCCGCAGGAGGCTACACCTTC. The chain has TRBV7-9 and TRBJ1-2; D unresolved. This CDR3 is built from 14 residues. V lost 2 bases to trimming and J lost 8 bases, with 15 bases between them. Germline V gene data show CDR1 as SEHNR and CDR2 as FQNEAQ (reference sequence).